This T cell receptor beta chain was retrieved from a study of cytomegalovirus exposure and HLA in healthy donors (dated by TCRdb to between 2016 and 2019). For context, the study as a whole: An earlier analysis of approximately 590 of the donors reported 250 to 300 Gb of sequence data and approximately 110 million unique TCR beta sequences from 150 million to 200 million T cells. An early release covering 500 to 750 HLA-typed donors comprised approximately 300 gigabases of sequencing data and around 86 million unique TCR sequences. Of the approximately 370 genotyped donors, 75% to 85% were placed in the genetic ancestry cluster associated with self-reported Caucasian donors. The study was designed to test whether signatures of past pathogen exposure could be identified by cataloging public T cell receptors. The study profiled the T cell repertoires of around 700 subjects by immunosequencing and related them to cytomegalovirus serostatus. Besides the first cohort of roughly 660 subjects, a separate validation cohort made up of roughly 120 different subjects was used. To predict cytomegalovirus infection status, the study combined high-throughput TCR immunosequencing, statistical association of individual TCRs with disease status, and machine learning. A later analysis re-analyzed previously published TCR beta repertoires from roughly 600 donors and added high-resolution HLA genotyping to study TCR occurrence patterns. In the later analysis, no new phenotypic data were used to find candidate immune exposures; instead, reliance was placed on TCR beta sequences and their occurrence across donors. An earlier analysis of approximately 640 of the donors applied high-throughput TCR beta sequencing to assess whether each TCR beta V gene segment acted as functional or pseudogenic. Donor age, sex, ethnicity and CMV serostatus were compiled together with the repertoire data. Genome-wide SNP genotypes for about three fifths of the roughly 700 donors were used in a later genetic analysis, which treated that subset as a discovery cohort. Every repertoire in the discovery cohort had been generated on one and the same sequencing platform. Both class I and class II loci were covered by HLA typing, at four-digit resolution. The number of donors typed differed by locus, with roughly 629-640 for A, B, C, DRB1 and DQB1, about 500 for DQA1, 600 to 610 for DPA1, and some 440 for DPB1. Roughly 5 DR-DQ haplotypes were handled as single units for association and clustering, since linkage in the cohort was strong. Among roughly 400 genotyped donors of the cohort, an average of around 250,000 unique TCR beta nucleotide sequences was sequenced per donor, of which approximately 19% were non-productive.

Libraries were prepared through the immunoSEQ multiplex PCR assay. For the multiplex PCR, a mixture combining 60 forward primers for TCR Vbeta segments and 13 reverse primers for TCR Jbeta segments was used. A multiplex PCR assay on genomic DNA amplified the CDR3 region of rearranged TCR beta genes. The Illumina HiSeq System was used to sequence the amplified TCR beta libraries as 87-base-pair reads. Concerning the study's data processing: A later analysis tallied 70 million to 100 million unique TCR beta chains across the 660 or so repertoires, and around 9.9 million of those chains were shared by two or more donors. To remove PCR and sequencing errors, raw reads were error-corrected and collapsed into unique sequences using a nearest-neighbor algorithm that merged closely related sequences. CDR3 sequences were aligned to IMGT reference sequences to assign V, D and J gene segments. For a sequence to be retained, at least a six-nucleotide match to both a V gene segment and a J gene segment was required. A rearrangement counted as productive if the CDR3 had no stop codons and remained in frame with V and J, and every other rearrangement counted as non-productive. Following IMGT convention, CDR3 was defined as the stretch from the second conserved V-encoded cysteine up to the conserved J-encoded phenylalanine. In an earlier analysis of more than 550 of the donors, sequences lacking an unambiguous match to a single V gene segment were excluded. An earlier analysis of a few hundred of the donors classified V segments as functional when productive rearrangements were above 56.7% and as segregating when the standard deviation between donors was above 5%. A statistical classification framework was built for diagnosing cytomegalovirus status from the catalog of TCR beta chain sequences. V and J gene assignment, in a later analysis, came from comparing TCR nucleotide sequences with IMGT/GENE-DB human TR gene sequences. The TCRdist pipeline was used in a later analysis to assign CDR3 sequences and most-parsimonious VDJ recombination scenarios. A later analysis defined each TCR beta chain by its CDR3 amino acid sequence plus V-gene family, and excluded reads lacking a unique V-gene family. In a later analysis, around 650 highly shared, low-generation-probability nucleotide sequences were removed to address suspected cross-contamination and a sequencing artifact. In a later analysis, a clonal expansion index for each public chain was calculated from normalized within-repertoire ranks of inferred template counts. A later analysis computed generation probabilities with a VDJ recombination model fitted to out-of-frame rearrangements, and checked the results against IGoR. Hypergeometric tests were used in a later analysis to score TCR-TCR, TCR-HLA and TCR-CMV co-occurrence, with a repertoire-size bias correction applied to the TCR pairs. A later analysis estimated false discovery rates by permuting HLA or CMV assignments 20 times. A later analysis grouped co-occurring TCRs with DBSCAN, adding TCRdist sequence similarity when clustering within HLA-allele-positive subsets. Repertoires with fewer than 30,000 or more than 120,000 public chains, plus five repertoires with anomalous nucleotide sharing, were excluded from co-occurrence clustering. TCRdb stores this immuneACCESS table with in-frame sequences only. Part of the clones is absent; in the studies checked, under half of the shortfall reflects unresolved V genes, and no reason is known for the rest. V and J calls and clone size follow that table, whereas D and trimming were derived from the DNA. Here the sample has 95,000 to 130,000 clones; about 59% occur a single time. The ten largest account for 9.5% of the sample.

What the authors observed across the whole study: Across donors, most TCR sequences were observed very rarely, whereas some public TCRs were present in many individuals. Some IMGT-functional V segments, including TRBV6-2 and TRBV6-3, could not be distinguished by the 87-base-pair reads and were therefore excluded. In an earlier analysis of over 550 of the donors, most TCR beta V segments were observed in productive rearrangements about 87% or about 30% of the time, broadly matching IMGT annotations. A further reported finding was that TCR beta sequences accurately predicted the HLA-A and HLA-B alleles for most subjects in the first cohort. V-gene and J-gene trimming of TCR beta chains was associated with a missense DCLRE1C variant in a later genetic analysis, and the association was replicated in an independent cohort. Sequencing depth was assumed to be roughly uniform across donors in the presence/absence analyses, though that assumption may not hold. A later analysis found that TCR association rates varied across HLA loci, with DRB1 alleles showing the most associated TCRs and HLA-C alleles the fewest. According to the authors, the approach could potentially be generalized to other disease states and immunological phenotypes. A later analysis associated 16,951 TCR beta sequences with specific HLA alleles at a false discovery rate of 0.05. In this cohort, only TCR beta chains were sequenced, and detectable features were limited by the absence of alpha or paired-chain data. Correlated functional status among segregating V segments might reflect linkage disequilibrium, but an unknown experimental factor could not be ruled out. A later analysis found that HLA-associated TCR beta chains were more clonally expanded and had lower generation probabilities than equally common non-associated chains. The study gave a list of under 200 TCR beta chains associated with cytomegalovirus. Most CMV-associated TCR beta chains appeared to be HLA-restricted in a later analysis, and the HLA associations seemed to be driven largely by CMV exposure. A few of the identified cytomegalovirus-associated TCR beta chains were confirmed in vitro to be specific for cytomegalovirus antigens. The classifier was reported to diagnose cytomegalovirus status with high specificity and sensitivity in both the original cohort and the validation cohort. Roughly 15 rarely observed V segments, including chromosome 9 orphons, were excluded from the earlier analysis of some 590 of the donors because counts were too low. The sequencing pipeline was judged likely to have produced a cluster of highly shared sequence variants as a technical artifact. For the cohort, immune exposure information was limited to CMV serostatus. Because HLA typing was unavailable for some donors at each locus, only the typed subset was used in association tests. According to a later genetic analysis, donors in an Asian-associated ancestry cluster had fewer N-insertions in productive TCRs than the roughly 700-donor mean. In a later analysis, several top co-occurrence clusters were reported to appear linked to parvovirus B19, influenza, CMV and Epstein-Barr virus. Strong co-occurrence of HLA alleles, especially DR and DQ, made assigning TCR associations to individual alleles difficult.

This clone was detected only a few times. Which antigen it targets is not known. The input lacks base qualities; no much larger clone sits a single base away. In total, around 600 healthy bone marrow donors made up the cohort. At the time of sampling, all cohort members were nominally healthy, though unrecorded immune exposures were likely present. The donor tested CMV seropositive and was one of the 289 seropositive cohort members. Every donor gave a peripheral blood sample, and the peripheral blood mononuclear cells from that sample were used for TCR beta sequencing. Genomic DNA was extracted from the blood cell samples with the Qiagen DNeasy Blood Extraction Kit. The trim is 6 bases for V and 8 bases for J, with a gap of 16 bases between the germline ends. CDR1 and CDR2, per the germline V gene, are LGHNA and YSLEER. The CDR3, from cysteine to phenylalanine, totals 14 residues. The sequence is cut down to CDR3 DNA, 42 bases in frame from base 1.

The TCR sequence derives from a woman between 35 and 50 years old in good health and CMV-seropositive. The rearrangement combines TRBV4-3 with TRBJ1-4; TRBD1 might be the D gene, on 5 matching bases. The sequencing sample was made of PBMCs. The CDR3 sequence is CASSRDLGGEKLFF. DNA sequence: TGCGCCAGCAGTCGGGACCTTGGAGGGGAAAAACTGTTTTTT.